This T cell receptor beta chain was sequenced for a study of blood T cell repertoires in COVID-19. About the study: T cells, B-cell-depleted T cells, or PBMCs supplied cDNA or gDNA.

This CDR3 is built from 15 residues. The ends lost 0 bases at V and 8 bases at J; junction bases unmatched: 2. From germline, CDR1 is SGDLS and CDR2 YYNGEE. A single count supports this clone. How the authors handled the data: Amplification of reference gene primers provided the estimated nucleated cell counts. Clones were sequenced by immunoSEQ multiplex PCR, and TCRdb holds only the in-frame ones, with some missing. V, J and clone size reflect that table, while D and trimming were determined from the DNA. The sample has about 200,000 clones, over 80% seen once. This TCR was recovered from a man aged 60 to 75 with COVID-19, enrolled during active disease. V gene TRBV9 combines with J gene TRBJ1-4; 12 bases match TRBD1. The source material was peripheral blood. This chain's CDR3 is CASSVGGTGGEKLFF. CDR3 coding DNA: TGTGCCAGCAGCGTAGGAGGGACAGGGGGCGAAAAACTGTTTTTT.